These 31 T cell receptor beta chains came from one sample sequenced in a study of blood T cell repertoires in COVID-19. Assay: immunoSEQ multiplex PCR; the TCRdb copy retains only in-frame clones and omits some. The repertoire holds 200,000 to 250,000 clones, with approximately 88% as singletons. Sample: peripheral blood. Receptor source: a man between 60 and 70 years old who had recovered from COVID-19.

The rearrangement uses TRBV15 and TRBJ2-3; 14 bases are a match to TRBD2. The ends lost 5 bases at V and 1 base at J; junction bases unmatched: 2. CDR3 length equals 16 residues. Germline V gives CDR1 LNHNV, CDR2 YYDKDF (reference sequence). The CDR3 loop is CATSGGLAGGTDTQYF. The CDR3 nucleotides are TGTGCCACCAGCGGGGGACTAGCGGGGGGCACAGATACGCAGTATTTT.

The V and J genes are TRBV9 and TRBJ2-7; 10 positions agree with TRBD2. Germline CDR1 SGDLS, CDR2 YYNGEE. V was pared by 3 bases and J by 3 bases, with 6 bases of the junction left unmatched. This CDR3 is built from 15 residues. CDR3 amino acids: CASSAEAGGGYEQYF. CDR3 DNA: TGTGCCAGCAGCGCAGAAGCGGGAGGGGGCTACGAGCAGTACTTC.

The J gene is TRBJ1-2, the V gene TRBV27, with a tentative D call TRBD1 (5 bases). The CDR3 spans 16 residues. Germline loops: CDR1 MNHEY, CDR2 SMNVEV (reference sequence). The germline V and J ends were trimmed by 8 bases and 4 bases, with 23 bases remaining between them. CDR3 in amino acids: CASGSIQGGSSYGYTF. CDR3 in DNA: TGTGCCAGCGGATCGATCCAGGGTGGAAGTAGCTATGGCTACACCTTC.

The chain has TRBV19 and TRBJ1-2, with 8 bases fitting TRBD1. The CDR3 is 14 amino acids. CDR1 and CDR2 from the germline V gene are LNHDA and SQIVND (reference sequence). V trimming: 4 bases; J trimming: 7 bases; junction bases outside the gene matches: 8. CDR3 protein: CASSTTGGQVGYTF. The CDR3 DNA sequence: TGTGCCAGTAGTACTACCGGGGGACAGGTTGGCTACACCTTC.

The chain couples TRBV29-1 to TRBJ2-6; no clear D. CDR1 and CDR2 from the germline V gene are SQVTM and ANQGSEA. The CDR3 is 18 residues long. Trimming shortened V by 6 bases and J by 0 bases, and 21 bases separated the two germline ends. This CDR3 is CSVEALVTTFSGANVLTF. The CDR3 region has the DNA TGCAGCGTCGAGGCGCTTGTGACGACCTTCTCTGGGGCCAACGTCCTGACTTTC.

This rearrangement joins TRBV4-2 to TRBJ2-2; D perhaps matches TRBD1 (5 bases). This CDR3 is built from 16 residues. Trimming cost V 0 bases and J 0 bases, with 8 bases left between them. Looked up from germline, CDR1 is LGHNA and CDR2 is YNFKEQ. CDR3 in DNA: TGTGCCAGCAGCCAAGATCAGGGCCCGAACACCGGGGAGCTGTTTTTT. Its translation is CASSQDQGPNTGELFF.

The chain links TRBV5-8 to TRBJ1-6; D is uncertain. Trimming shortened V by 0 bases and J by 5 bases, and 6 bases separated the two germline ends. The CDR3 is made up of 14 amino acids. Per the germline V gene, CDR1 is SGHTS and CDR2 is YDEGEE. The CDR3 DNA sequence: TGTGCCAGCAGCTTGGGACTTAATAATTCACCCCTCCACTTT. Its protein is CASSLGLNNSPLHF.

The genes are TRBV24-1 and TRBJ2-7, with D maybe TRBD1 (6 bases). Germline CDR1 KGHDR, CDR2 SFDVKD. The CDR3 runs to 13 residues. Trimming shortened V by 6 bases and J by 5 bases, and 13 bases separated the two germline ends. The CDR3 loop reads CATSSARDNEQYF. The CDR3 nucleotides read TGTGCCACCAGTTCTGCCAGGGACAACGAGCAGTACTTC.

The chain is built from TRBV28 and TRBJ2-7; D is uncertain. Trimming took 2 bases from V and 4 from J, leaving 3 bases between them. From germline, CDR1 is MDHEN and CDR2 SYDVKM. This CDR3 region has 11 residues. This CDR3 is CASSLRYEQYF. CDR3 bases: TGTGCCAGCAGTTTACGGTACGAGCAGTACTTC.

The chain couples TRBV5-8 to TRBJ2-1, with 9 nucleotides matching TRBD2. After removal of 10 bases from V and 2 bases from J, the junction contained 7 bases not matched to a gene. Germline V gene sequence: CDR1 SGHTS, CDR2 YDEGEE. CDR3 length equals 14 residues. The DNA of the CDR3 is TGTGCCTCCAAGCGGGGGGTGGCCTACAATGAGCAGTTCTTC. This encodes CASKRGVAYNEQFF.

The chain employs TRBV5-4 and TRBJ2-2; a possible D gene is TRBD1 (6 bases). Germline CDR1 is SGHNT and CDR2 is YYREEE (reference sequence). Trimming left V 4 bases short and J 5 bases short, with 9 bases between. The CDR3 runs 13 residues. For the CDR3, the DNA is TGTGCCAGCAGCCCGAGGGGGACCGGGGAGCTGTTTTTT. Translating it yields CASSPRGTGELFF.

V usage is TRBV9 and J usage is TRBJ1-1; the match to TRBD1 covers 7 bases. The CDR3 is made up of 13 amino acids. V shed 0 bases, J shed 11 bases, and the junction held 7 bases outside the gene matches. Germline loops: CDR1 SGDLS, CDR2 YYNGEE. The CDR3 DNA follows: TGTGCCAGCAGCGTAGTGGCGGACAGGATGGCTTTCTTT. This translates into CASSVVADRMAFF.

This clone has just one count. V is TRBV6-5 and J is TRBJ1-5; 7 positions match TRBD1. V lost 6 bases, J lost 2 bases, and 4 bases stayed unmatched. This CDR3 spans 14 amino acids. Germline-derived CDR1 and CDR2 are MNHEY and SVGAGI. The CDR3 nucleotides read TGTGCCAGCAGCTCTGGACAGGGCAATCAGCCCCAGCATTTT. Protein sequence: CASSSGQGNQPQHF.

The rearrangement uses TRBV7-2 and TRBJ2-1; D unclear. V was cut by 6 bases and J by 0 bases, with 15 bases left in between. CDR1 and CDR2 from the germline V gene are SGHTA and FQGNSA. The CDR3 length is 16 residues. The CDR3 bases are TGTGCCAGCAGTCCCAGGAAGATTAGCTCCTACAATGAGCAGTTCTTC. Its protein product is CASSPRKISSYNEQFF.

This chain uses TRBV7-2 with TRBJ1-1, with a weak D call TRBD1 (5 bases). Germline V gives CDR1 SGHTA, CDR2 FQGNSA. V gave up 8 bases and J gave up 0 bases, with 13 bases separating them. This CDR3 region has 14 residues. The CDR3 region has the DNA TGTGCCAGCGGTGTCGGGGGGTTGAACACTGAAGCTTTCTTT. This translates into CASGVGGLNTEAFF.

The chain links TRBV2 to TRBJ2-2; TRBD1 aligns across 9 bases. J lost 4 bases, V lost 5 bases, and 5 bases had no gene match. The CDR3 is 15 amino acids. CDR1 is SNHLY and CDR2 is FYNNEI in the germline V gene. CDR3 protein: CASSQTGGGTGELFF. The CDR3 coding sequence is TGTGCCAGCAGTCAAACAGGGGGCGGCACCGGGGAGCTGTTTTTT. The full variable domain, in which reference TRBV2 and TRBJ2-2 provide the parts outside the CDR3, is EPEVTQTPSHQVTQMGQEVILRCVPISNHLYFYWYRQILGQKVEFLVSFYNNEISEKSEIFDDQFSVERPDGSNFTLKIRSTKLEDSAMYFCASSQTGGGTGELFFGEGSRLTVL.

This clone was observed once. V is TRBV28 and J is TRBJ1-5, with D possibly matching TRBD1 (5 bases). This CDR3 has 14 residues. Trimming shortened V by 6 bases and J by 4 bases, and 13 bases separated the two germline ends. The germline V gene has CDR1 MDHEN and CDR2 SYDVKM. The CDR3 loop reads CASRMFQGNQPQHF. The DNA for the CDR3 is TGTGCCAGCAGAATGTTCCAGGGTAATCAGCCCCAGCATTTT.

V and J are TRBV12-3 or TRBV12-4 and TRBJ1-2; D is uncertain. Trimming removed 5 bases from V and 2 bases from J, with 9 bases in between. This CDR3 is 13 amino acids long. In DNA form, the CDR3 reads TGTGCCAGCAGTCCTACTGAGAACTATGGCTACACCTTC. This sequence encodes CASSPTENYGYTF.

The rearrangement links TRBV21-1 to TRBJ1-1. TRBV21-1 is reported as a pseudogene. The CDR3 is 15 amino acids. CDR3 bases: TGTGCCAGCAGCAAAGGGTGGGGTGGGAGTACTGAAGCTTTCTTT. This gives the protein CASSKGWGGSTEAFF.

The count of this clone is one. The rearrangement uses TRBV9 and TRBJ2-7; perhaps TRBD1 as D (6 bases). This CDR3 has 13 amino acids. Germline CDR1 reads SGDLS; CDR2 reads YYNGEE. The V and J ends lost 0 bases and 6 bases respectively, with 10 bases between them. The CDR3 DNA is TGTGCCAGCAGCGTAGCAGTAGGGGGCGAGCAGTACTTC. It is translated as CASSVAVGGEQYF.

This chain joins TRBV29-1 and TRBJ2-3, with 7 nucleotides matching TRBD2. V lost 6 bases and J lost 4; bases outside the gene matches: 4. The CDR3 has 12 residues. Germline CDR1 SQVTM, CDR2 ANQGSEA. As DNA, the CDR3 is TGCAGCGTAAGGACTAGGCCAGATACGCAGTATTTT. Translating gives CSVRTRPDTQYF.

The rearrangement joins TRBV3-1 (or the pseudogene TRBV3-2) to TRBJ2-7, with D uncertain. The V gene lost 4 bases and the J gene lost 3 bases, with 4 bases spanning the gap. This CDR3 spans 11 amino acids. Germline CDR1 reads LGHDT; CDR2 reads YNNKEL (reference sequence). The chain's CDR3 is CASSRYYEQYF. The CDR3 bases are TGTGCCAGCAGCCGTTACTACGAGCAGTACTTC.

The chain is built from TRBV19 and TRBJ2-1; weak D call: TRBD2 (6 bases). Germline V gives CDR1 LNHDA, CDR2 SQIVND (reference sequence). This CDR3 spans 13 amino acids. The V end lost 6 bases, the J end lost 5 bases, and 11 bases lay between the germline ends. CDR3 nucleotide sequence: TGTGCCAGTAGCGGGAGAGGGGACAATGAGCAGTTCTTC. Translating it yields CASSGRGDNEQFF.

The rearrangement joins TRBV3-1 (or the pseudogene TRBV3-2) to TRBJ2-2, with 8 bases aligning to TRBD1. Germline-derived CDR1 and CDR2 are LGHDT and YNNKEL (reference sequence). This CDR3 has 17 amino acids. The ends lost 0 bases at V and 3 bases at J; junction bases unmatched: 6. The CDR3 bases are TGTGCCAGCAGCCAAGATGCGGCAGGGGGCCACACCGGGGAGCTGTTTTTT. Protein product: CASSQDAAGGHTGELFF.

V gene TRBV29-1 combines with J gene TRBJ2-5, with D perhaps TRBD2 (5 bases). Germline assignment: CDR1 SQVTM and CDR2 ANQGSEA. The CDR3 is made up of 13 amino acids. The V gene lost 7 bases and the J gene lost 0 bases, with 12 bases spanning the gap. The CDR3, as DNA: TGCAGCGAAAGCGGCGGGTACCAAGAGACCCAGTACTTC. It codes for CSESGGYQETQYF.

The V gene is TRBV9, the J gene TRBJ2-3; TRBD2 agrees at 12 bases. Per the germline V gene, CDR1 is SGDLS and CDR2 is YYNGEE. V was clipped by 0 bases and J by 8 bases; unmatched bases: 7. The CDR3 totals 16 residues. In DNA, the CDR3 is TGTGCCAGCAGCGTAGGAGCTAGCGGGGGGGCGGTTACGCAGTATTTT. Protein product: CASSVGASGGAVTQYF. The complete variable domain, with remaining parts taken from reference TRBV9 and TRBJ2-3, reads DSGVTQTPKHLITATGQRVTLRCSPRSGDLSVYWYQQSLDQGLQFLIQYYNGEERAKGNILERFSAQQFPDLHSELNLSSLELGDSALYFCASSVGASGGAVTQYFGPGTRLTVL.

This clone showed up just a few times. The rearrangement joins TRBV28 to TRBJ2-1; 7 bases are a match to TRBD2. Per germline, CDR1 MDHEN and CDR2 SYDVKM. Trimming cost V 10 bases and J 2 bases; bases outside gene matches: 11. The CDR3 sequence is 15 residues long. This chain's CDR3 is CATSGRVGTYNEQFF. CDR3 sequence (DNA): TGTGCCACCTCGGGGAGGGTGGGAACCTACAATGAGCAGTTCTTC. The complete variable domain, with remaining parts taken from reference TRBV28 and TRBJ2-1, reads DVKVTQSSRYLVKRTGEKVFLECVQDMDHENMFWYRQDPGLGLRLIYFSYDVKMKEKGDIPEGYSVSREKKERFSLILESASTNQTSMYLCATSGRVGTYNEQFFGPGTRLTVL.

In nucleotides, the CDR3 is TGTGCCAGCAGCGTAAGCGCTGCGGATGAGCAGTTCTTC. Translated, it gives CASSVSAADEQFF. The genes are TRBV9 and TRBJ2-1; D gene uncertain. The V end lost 1 base, the J end lost 8 bases, and 10 bases lay between the germline ends. Looked up from germline, CDR1 is SGDLS and CDR2 is YYNGEE. The CDR3 runs 13 residues.

This chain uses TRBV6-5 with TRBJ2-7, with 8 bases matching TRBD2. V shed 6 bases and J 3 bases; nucleotides not matched to a gene: 10. The CDR3 has 15 residues. Germline V lookup: CDR1 MNHEY, CDR2 SVGAGI. The CDR3 here is CASSLRGAGVYEQYF. CDR3 DNA sequence: TGTGCCAGCAGCCTTCGGGGAGCGGGGGTCTACGAGCAGTACTTC.

The rearrangement joins TRBV19 to TRBJ1-5; 7 bases agree with TRBD1. After removal of 0 bases from V and 4 bases from J, the junction contained 9 bases not matched to a gene. The CDR3 has 17 amino acids. Germline V CDR1 and CDR2: LNHDA, SQIVND (reference sequence). The CDR3 coding sequence is TGTGCCAGTAGTATAGACATATCGACAGGGATGAATCAGCCCCAGCATTTT. Protein product: CASSIDISTGMNQPQHF.

V gene TRBV10-3 combines with J gene TRBJ2-5; 9 positions match TRBD1. The V gene end was trimmed by 8 bases and the J gene end by 4 bases; junction bases not matched to a gene: 5. The CDR3 runs to 13 residues. Germline values: CDR1 ENHRY, CDR2 SYGVKD. CDR3 sequence reads: CAIQTGGGETQYF. DNA of the CDR3: TGTGCCATCCAGACAGGGGGAGGAGAGACCCAGTACTTC.